The T cell receptor beta chain described here comes from a study of T cell clones after liver transplantation. Clones were sequenced by immunoSEQ multiplex PCR, and TCRdb holds only the in-frame ones, with some missing. The data hold just over 60,000 clones, with 71% observed a single time. Germline V gene data show CDR1 as MNHEY and CDR2 as SVGAGI. The germline V and J ends were trimmed by 5 bases and 5 bases, with 12 bases remaining between them. The CDR3 is made up of 14 amino acids. This specimen consisted of CD4+ T cells from blood, obtained before liver transplant. The clonotype comes from a human donor who received a liver transplant. The chain uses TRBV6-5 and TRBJ2-2, with D perhaps matching TRBD1 (5 bases). As DNA, the CDR3 is TGTGCCAGCAGTACGGCAGGGATGACCGGGGAGCTGTTTTTT. Residues: CASSTAGMTGELFF.